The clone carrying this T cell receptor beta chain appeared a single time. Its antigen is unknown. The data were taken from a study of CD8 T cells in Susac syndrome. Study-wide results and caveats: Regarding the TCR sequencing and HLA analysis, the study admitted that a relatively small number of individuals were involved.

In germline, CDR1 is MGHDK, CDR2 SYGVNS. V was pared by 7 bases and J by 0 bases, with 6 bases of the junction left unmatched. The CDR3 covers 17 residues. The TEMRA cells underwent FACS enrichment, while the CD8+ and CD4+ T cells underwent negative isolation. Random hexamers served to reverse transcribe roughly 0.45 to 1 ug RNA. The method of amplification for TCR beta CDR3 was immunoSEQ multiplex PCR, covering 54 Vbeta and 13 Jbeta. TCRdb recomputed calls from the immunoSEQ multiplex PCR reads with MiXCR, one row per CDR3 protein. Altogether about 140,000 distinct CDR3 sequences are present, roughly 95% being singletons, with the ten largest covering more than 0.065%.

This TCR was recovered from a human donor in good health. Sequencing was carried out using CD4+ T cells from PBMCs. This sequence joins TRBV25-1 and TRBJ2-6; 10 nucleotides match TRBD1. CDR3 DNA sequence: TGTGCCAGCACCGGGACAGGGGAGCCCTCTGGGGCCAACGTCCTGACTTTC. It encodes CASTGTGEPSGANVLTF.